The clone carrying this TCR beta chain was found a few times. No antigen is known for it. The data stem from a study of long-term antiretroviral therapy in people with HIV. Study conclusions and caveats: Clones expanded before ART dominated the repertoire at all time points. Data on ART adherence, viral resistance or therapy changes were unavailable.

Survey-level immunoSEQ v3.0 assays were run. The data were produced by immunoSEQ multiplex PCR, yet TCRdb's version contains in-frame clones alone and is incomplete. The table has roughly 18,000 clones, approximately 90% seen once. Between the trimmed V and J ends, which lost 0 bases and 6 bases, there was a span of 14 bases. The CDR3 extends over 15 amino acids. The germline gives CDR1 SGHVS, CDR2 FQNEAQ. Donors each had at least one pre-ART PBMC sample and at least two post-ART ones. The sample consisted of unsorted PBMCs, taken 4.2 years after starting antiretroviral therapy. The chain recombines TRBV7-8 with TRBJ1-2; D gene uncertain. This clonotype originated in a man between 45 and 60 years old with HIV. DNA for the CDR3: TGTGCCAGCAGCTTAGCGCAAGGAGGGTTCGATGGCTACACCTTC. Translation gives CASSLAQGGFDGYTF. Variable domain in full (rest from reference TRBV7-8 and TRBJ1-2): GAGVSQSPRYKVAKRGQDVALRCDPISGHVSLFWYQQALGQGPEFLTYFQNEAQLDKSGLPSDRFFAERPEGSVSTLKIQRTQQEDSAVYLCASSLAQGGFDGYTFGSGTRLTVV.